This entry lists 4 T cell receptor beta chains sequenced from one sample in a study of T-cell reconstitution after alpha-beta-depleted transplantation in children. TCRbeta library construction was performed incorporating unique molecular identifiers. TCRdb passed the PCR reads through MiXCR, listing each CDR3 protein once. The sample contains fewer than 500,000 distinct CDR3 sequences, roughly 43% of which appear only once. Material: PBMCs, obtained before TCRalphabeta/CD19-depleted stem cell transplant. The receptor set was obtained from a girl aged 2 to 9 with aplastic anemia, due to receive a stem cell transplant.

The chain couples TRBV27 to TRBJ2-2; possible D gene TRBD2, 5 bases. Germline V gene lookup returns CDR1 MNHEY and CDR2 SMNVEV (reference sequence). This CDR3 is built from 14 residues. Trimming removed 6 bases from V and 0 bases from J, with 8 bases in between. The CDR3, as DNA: TGTGCCAGCAGGGTGGACTCGAACACCGGGGAGCTGTTTTTT. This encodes CASRVDSNTGELFF.

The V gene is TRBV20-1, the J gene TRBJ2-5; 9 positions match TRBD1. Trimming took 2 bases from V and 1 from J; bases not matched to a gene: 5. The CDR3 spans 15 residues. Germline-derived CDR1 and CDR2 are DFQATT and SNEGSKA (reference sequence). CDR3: CSARPWTGVQETQYF. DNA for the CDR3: TGCAGTGCTAGACCCTGGACAGGGGTCCAAGAGACCCAGTACTTC.

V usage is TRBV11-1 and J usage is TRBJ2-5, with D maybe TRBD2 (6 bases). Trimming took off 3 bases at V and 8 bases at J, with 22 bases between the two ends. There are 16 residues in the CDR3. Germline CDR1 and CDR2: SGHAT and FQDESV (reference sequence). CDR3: CASSLGDGGTKRTQYF. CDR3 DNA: TGTGCCAGCAGCTTGGGCGACGGGGGAACGAAGAGAACCCAGTACTTC.

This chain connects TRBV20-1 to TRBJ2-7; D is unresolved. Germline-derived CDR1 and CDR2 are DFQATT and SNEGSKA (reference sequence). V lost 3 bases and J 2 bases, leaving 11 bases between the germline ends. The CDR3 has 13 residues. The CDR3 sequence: CSARADGTYEQYF. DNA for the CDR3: TGCAGTGCTAGGGCGGACGGTACCTACGAGCAGTACTTC.